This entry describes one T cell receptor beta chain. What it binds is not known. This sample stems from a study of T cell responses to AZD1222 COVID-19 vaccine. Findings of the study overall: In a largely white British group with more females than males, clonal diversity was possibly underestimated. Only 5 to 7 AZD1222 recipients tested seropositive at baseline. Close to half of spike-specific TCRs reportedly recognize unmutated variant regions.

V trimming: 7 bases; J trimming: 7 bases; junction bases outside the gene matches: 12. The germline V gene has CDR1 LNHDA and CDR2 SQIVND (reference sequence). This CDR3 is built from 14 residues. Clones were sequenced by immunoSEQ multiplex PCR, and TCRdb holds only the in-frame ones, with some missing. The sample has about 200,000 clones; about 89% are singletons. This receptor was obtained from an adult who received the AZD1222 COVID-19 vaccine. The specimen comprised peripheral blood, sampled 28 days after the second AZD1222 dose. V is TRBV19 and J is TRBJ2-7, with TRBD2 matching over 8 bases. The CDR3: CASTSGGGVREQYF. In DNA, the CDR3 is TGTGCCAGTACCTCCGGGGGGGGAGTAAGAGAGCAGTACTTC.